This TCR beta chain was retrieved from a study of blood T cell repertoires in COVID-19. Overall study: Acute and convalescent COVID-19 specimens originated in the United States, Italy and Spain. Sample material is recorded as cDNA or gDNA derived from T cells, B-cell-depleted T cells, or PBMCs.

In the study's own analysis: Using reference gene primer amplification, nucleated cell counts were estimated. Assay used: immunoSEQ multiplex PCR; TCRdb lists only in-frame clones, some missing. V and J calls and clone size are copied from that table; D and trimming were computed from the DNA. The profile covers more than 150,000 clones, with around 83% appearing a single time and more than 0.75% taken by the ten largest. The trim removed 6 bases at V and 8 bases at J, leaving 7 bases unmatched. The germline V gene has CDR1 MDHEN and CDR2 SYDVKM. CDR3 size: 14 residues. The TCR was taken from a man aged 18 to 30 with acute or convalescent COVID-19. This chain uses TRBV28 with TRBJ1-4, with 9 bases identical to TRBD1. Sequenced sample: peripheral blood. The CDR3 DNA reads as TGTGCCAGCAGACCTACAGGGGGCGCGGAAAAACTGTTTTTT. Its translation: CASRPTGGAEKLFF.